These T cell receptor beta chains were read from a single sample in a study of shared clonotypes between healthy human individuals. The protocol was immunoSEQ multiplex PCR, while the TCRdb copy is restricted to in-frame clones and leaves out a portion. This sample has over a million clones, with more than 60% found just once. The sample consisted of memory CD4+ T cells sorted from blood. These receptors came from a man aged 18 to 29 in good health. CDR3s include the opening cysteine and the closing phenylalanine or tryptophan. The D gene is left open where the match is weak. The size of a clone is reported for some rows only, either as once, few or many, or as a class for expanded clones.

-	TRBV5-4	13	TRBJ2-1	-	TGTGCCAGCAGCTTTCGCGGAAACAATGAGCAGTTCTTC	CASSFRGNNEQFF
TRBD2	TRBV27	14	TRBJ2-1	-	TGTGCCAGCAGTCCTAGCGGGGGGTTCAATGAGCAGTTCTTC	CASSPSGGFNEQFF
-	TRBV5-1	14	TRBJ2-7	-	TGCGCCAGCAGCTTGGAAGGGGGGTACTACGAGCAGTACTTC	CASSLEGGYYEQYF
-	TRBV9	16	TRBJ2-5	few	TGTGCCAGCAGCGTAACCCCTCCGGGGTCTCGGGAGACCCAGTACTTC	CASSVTPPGSRETQYF
-	TRBV29-1	12	TRBJ1-2	-	TGCAGCGTTGATTCTGACCCCCTCGGCTACACCTTC	CSVDSDPLGYTF
TRBD2	TRBV4-3	15	TRBJ2-7	-	TGCGCCAGCAGCCAAGTATCTAGCGGGAACGACGAGCAGTACTTC	CASSQVSSGNDEQYF
-	TRBV11-2	14	TRBJ2-3	-	TGTGCCAGCAGCCAAGGACGGACCACAGATACGCAGTATTTT	CASSQGRTTDTQYF
-	TRBV18	16	TRBJ2-1	-	TGTGCCAGCTCACCACCGGACAGCTGGGGAGGCAATGAGCAGTTCTTC	CASSPPDSWGGNEQFF
-	TRBV18	15	TRBJ1-1	-	TGTGCCAGCTCACCAGCACAGATAAAGAACACTGAAGCTTTCTTT	CASSPAQIKNTEAFF
-	TRBV18	16	TRBJ1-3	-	TGTGCCAGCTCACTACTGCCGCAGTTATCTGGAAACACCATATATTTT	CASSLLPQLSGNTIYF
-	TRBV25-1	16	TRBJ2-1	-	TGTGCCAGCAGTTCAGGAGGGGCCGAGATCTACAATGAGCAGTTCTTC	CASSSGGAEIYNEQFF
-	TRBV2	14	TRBJ1-2	-	TGTGCCAGCAGTGAAGGAGTAGGGAACTATGGCTACACCTTC	CASSEGVGNYGYTF
-	TRBV29-1	14	TRBJ2-2	few	TGCAGCGTTGAAAAGGAGCCGTACACCGGGGAGCTGTTTTTT	CSVEKEPYTGELFF
-	TRBV11-2	13	TRBJ2-7	-	TGTGCCAGCAGCTCACGACAGCTCTACGAGCAGTACTTC	CASSSRQLYEQYF
-	TRBV18	14	TRBJ1-1	-	TGTGCCAGCTCACCAGAACAGCTGAACACTGAAGCTTTCTTT	CASSPEQLNTEAFF
-	TRBV14	15	TRBJ2-7	-	TGTGCCAGCAGCCCCGGACTGCAAAGCTCCTACGAGCAGTACTTC	CASSPGLQSSYEQYF
-	TRBV5-1	14	TRBJ2-1	-	TGCGCCAGCAGCTTGGGAGCCGGGGGGCGGGAGCAGTTCTTC	CASSLGAGGREQFF
-	TRBV4-3	17	TRBJ2-1	-	TGCGCCAGCAGCCAAGACGCGGGCCGTAGCTCCTACAATGAGCAGTTCTTC	CASSQDAGRSSYNEQFF
TRBD2	TRBV19	16	TRBJ2-7	-	TGTGCCAGTAGTAGGCAGCTAGCGGGAGCAGGCTACGAGCAGTACTTC	CASSRQLAGAGYEQYF
-	TRBV11-2	15	TRBJ2-5	few	TGTGCCAGCAGCTTGGGTGGAAGGATCCAAGAGACCCAGTACTTC	CASSLGGRIQETQYF
TRBD1	TRBV11-2	12	TRBJ1-1	-	TGTGCCAGCAGCTCCATGGACAGGGAAGCTTTCTTT	CASSSMDREAFF
TRBD2	TRBV2	13	TRBJ2-3	once	TGTGCCAGCAGCGTTGGACTAGATGTTGCGCAGTATTTT	CASSVGLDVAQYF
TRBD1	TRBV28	15	TRBJ1-5	-	TGTGCCAGCCACCCGGAGGGGGCCGGGTATCAGCCCCAGCATTTT	CASHPEGAGYQPQHF
-	TRBV28	12	TRBJ1-6	-	TGTGCCAGCACCTCAGGGGATTCACCCCTCCACTTT	CASTSGDSPLHF
-	TRBV4-1	14	TRBJ2-1	-	TGCGCCAGCAACCGGGACGGTCTATTGAATGAGCAGTTCTTC	CASNRDGLLNEQFF
-	TRBV2	13	TRBJ2-7	-	TGTGCCAGCAGTGAAATGTTCAGCGACGAGCAGTACTTC	CASSEMFSDEQYF
-	TRBV28	15	TRBJ1-4	once	TGTGCCAGCAGTTTATGGTCAGGGGCGAATGAAAAACTGTTTTTT	CASSLWSGANEKLFF
TRBD2	TRBV6-1	16	TRBJ2-3	few	TGTGCCAGCAGTGAAAAGTCCAGCGGGGGGTCTGATACGCAGTATTTT	CASSEKSSGGSDTQYF
-	TRBV18	16	TRBJ2-3	-	TGTGCCAGCTCACCCCGGCCGCTAGCGAGCACAGATACGCAGTATTTT	CASSPRPLASTDTQYF
TRBD1	TRBV6-6	16	TRBJ2-1	-	TGTGCCAGCAGTTACCCCGCAGGGGGCGGTTTGTATGAGCAGTTCTTC	CASSYPAGGGLYEQFF
TRBD2	TRBV19	15	TRBJ2-2	-	TGTGCCAGTATCTCGGGACTAGCGGGCACCGGGGAGCTGTTTTTT	CASISGLAGTGELFF
-	TRBV6-6	15	TRBJ1-6	-	TGTGCCAGCAGTTACTCTAGGGGGTATAATTCACCCCTCCACTTT	CASSYSRGYNSPLHF
-	TRBV9	16	TRBJ2-2	-	TGTGCCAGCAGCGTATCGCCAGGGGCGAACACCGGGGAGCTGTTTTTT	CASSVSPGANTGELFF
-	TRBV19	17	TRBJ2-1	-	TGTGCCAGTAGTATAGATGGGCCGGAGAGCTCCTACAATGAGCAGTTCTTC	CASSIDGPESSYNEQFF
-	TRBV5-1	15	TRBJ1-3	-	TGCGCCAGCAGCGGGGACAACCGCTCTGGAAACACCATATATTTT	CASSGDNRSGNTIYF
-	TRBV2	13	TRBJ2-2	-	TGTGCCAGCAGTGGCATTGCAGGCGGGGAGCTGTTTTTT	CASSGIAGGELFF
-	TRBV2	15	TRBJ2-7	few	TGTGCCAGCAGTGATGTGGGACGGTGGGAGTACGAGCAGTACTTC	CASSDVGRWEYEQYF
TRBD1	TRBV7-2	16	TRBJ1-3	-	TGTGCCAGCAGCTCACAGGGGATCCTCTCTGGAAACACCATATATTTT	CASSSQGILSGNTIYF
-	TRBV5-1	15	TRBJ1-3	-	TGCGCCAGCAGCTTGGAACAGCTCTCTGGAAACACCATATATTTT	CASSLEQLSGNTIYF
-	TRBV19	15	TRBJ2-5	-	TGTGCCAGTAGTTCCGGTGGGACGGACCTAGAGACCCAGTACTTC	CASSSGGTDLETQYF
-	TRBV27	18	TRBJ1-6	-	TGTGCCAGCAGTTCGAGGTCGGGATTCAGCTCCTATAATTCACCCCTCCACTTT	CASSSRSGFSSYNSPLHF
-	TRBV7-2	15	TRBJ2-1	-	TGTGCCAGCAGCTTACCCCAGGGTTCCTACAATGAGCAGTTCTTC	CASSLPQGSYNEQFF
-	TRBV19	15	TRBJ2-5	-	TGTGCCAGTAGTATTTCCCGGCTAGCGCAAGAGACCCAGTACTTC	CASSISRLAQETQYF
-	TRBV9	15	TRBJ2-3	-	TGTGCCAGCAGCGTAGAAGGGGGGCGGGCAGATACGCAGTATTTT	CASSVEGGRADTQYF
TRBD1	TRBV28	15	TRBJ1-2	-	TGTGCCAGCAGTTGGGGGACAGGGAAAGGCACTGGCTACACCTTC	CASSWGTGKGTGYTF
-	TRBV7-9	17	TRBJ2-1	-	TGTGCCAGCAGCTTAGCCGGCCCCGGGGACACGTACAATGAGCAGTTCTTC	CASSLAGPGDTYNEQFF
-	TRBV9	13	TRBJ2-3	-	TGTGCCAGCAACAACGGCTACACAGATACGCAGTATTTT	CASNNGYTDTQYF